This T cell receptor beta chain was retrieved from a study of shared clonotypes between healthy human individuals. Study outcomes and limitations: A handful of donors showed sharing of approximately 5% of naive CD4 clonotypes. How much donors shared clonotypes was expected to be affected by sequencing depth. Generation probabilities of non-shared clonotypes were lower (relative to those shared by all four donors).

Only CD45RO-negative cells positively selected for CCR7 counted as naive CD8 cells, so terminally differentiated effector memory CD45RA+ cells were excluded. This CDR3 region has 16 residues. Germline CDR1 MDHEN, CDR2 SYDVKM. V shed 2 bases and J 4 bases; nucleotides not matched to a gene: 10. Around 220 ng DNA, tens of thousands of T cell genomes, went into each sorted-subset replicate PCR. Here immunoSEQ multiplex PCR was the method, and the copy in TCRdb shows in-frame clones only, minus some. The profile shows 1.5 million to 2.5 million clones, roughly 94% of them singletons. As regards this clone: Its antigen is unidentified.

V and J are TRBV28 and TRBJ1-1; 7 bases align to TRBD1. This sequence originates from a man in his late teens or twenties in good health. Sequenced material: naive CD8+ T cells sorted from blood. The CDR3 protein is CASSLRAGGRGTEAFF. The CDR3 DNA follows: TGTGCCAGCAGTTTAAGGGCAGGGGGTAGGGGCACTGAAGCTTTCTTT.